This TCR beta chain was recorded in a study of blood T cell repertoires in COVID-19. Study details: Sites across the United States, Italy and Spain contributed samples from acute and convalescent COVID-19. T cells, B-cell-depleted T cells, or PBMCs provided the cDNA or gDNA that served as material.

The germline CDR1 and CDR2 sequences are SGHTA and FQGNSA. The CDR3 has 14 residues. The junction had 7 bases not matched to a gene; V was cut back by 5 bases and J by 6 bases. TCRdb's table, derived via immunoSEQ multiplex PCR, lists solely in-frame clones and lacks some. The data contain about 230,000 clones, around 82% of them singletons. Sequenced material: peripheral blood. The sequence was obtained from a man aged 50-59 years with active or convalescent COVID-19. V gene TRBV7-2 combines with J gene TRBJ1-2; 9 bases map to TRBD1. The DNA of the CDR3 is TGTGCCAGCAGCCCCTACAGGGGGCCAAATGGCTACACCTTC. This encodes CASSPYRGPNGYTF.